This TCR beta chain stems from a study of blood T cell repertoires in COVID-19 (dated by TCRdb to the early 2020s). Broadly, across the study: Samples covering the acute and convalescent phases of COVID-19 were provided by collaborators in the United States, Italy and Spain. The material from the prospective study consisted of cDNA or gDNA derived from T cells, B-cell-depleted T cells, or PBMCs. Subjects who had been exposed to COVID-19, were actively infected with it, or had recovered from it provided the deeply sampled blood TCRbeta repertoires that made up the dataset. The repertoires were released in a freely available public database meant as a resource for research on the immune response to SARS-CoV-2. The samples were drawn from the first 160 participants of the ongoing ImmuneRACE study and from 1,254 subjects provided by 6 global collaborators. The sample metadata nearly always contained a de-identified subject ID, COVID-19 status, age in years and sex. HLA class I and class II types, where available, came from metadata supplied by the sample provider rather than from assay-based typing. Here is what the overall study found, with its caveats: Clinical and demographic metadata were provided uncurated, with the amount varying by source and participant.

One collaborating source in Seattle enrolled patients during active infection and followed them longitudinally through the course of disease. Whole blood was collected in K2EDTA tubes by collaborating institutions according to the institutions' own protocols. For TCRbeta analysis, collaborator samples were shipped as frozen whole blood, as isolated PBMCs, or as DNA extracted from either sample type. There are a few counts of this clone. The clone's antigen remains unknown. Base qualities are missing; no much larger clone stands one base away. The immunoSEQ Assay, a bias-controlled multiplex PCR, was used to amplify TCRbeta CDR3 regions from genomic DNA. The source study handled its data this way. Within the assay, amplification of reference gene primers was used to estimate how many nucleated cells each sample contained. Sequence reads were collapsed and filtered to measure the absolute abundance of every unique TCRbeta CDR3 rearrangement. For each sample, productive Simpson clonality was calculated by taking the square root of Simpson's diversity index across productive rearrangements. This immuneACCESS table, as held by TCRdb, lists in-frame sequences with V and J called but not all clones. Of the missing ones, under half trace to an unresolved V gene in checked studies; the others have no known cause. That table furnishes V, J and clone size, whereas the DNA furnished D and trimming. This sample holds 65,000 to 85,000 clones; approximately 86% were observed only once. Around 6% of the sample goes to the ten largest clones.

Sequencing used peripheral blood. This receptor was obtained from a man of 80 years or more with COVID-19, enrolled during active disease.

For the CDR3, the sequence is CASSQEIGVGGTYNSPLHF. The DNA sequence is TGTGCCAGCAGCCAAGAAATTGGGGTAGGGGGTACCTATAATTCACCCCTCCACTTT. The sequence is built from TRBV3-1 (or the pseudogene TRBV3-2) and TRBJ1-6; the D gene is perhaps TRBD1, from 6 matching bases. Measured from the cysteine to the phenylalanine, the CDR3 is 19 residues long. Only the CDR3 part of the read is kept: 57 bases, read in frame from the first base. V lost 0 bases and J lost 2 bases; the stretch between them is 17 bases long. The germline V gene encodes CDR1 LGHDT and CDR2 YNNKEL (reference sequence).